This T cell receptor beta chain stems from a study of blood T cell repertoires in COVID-19. The CDR3 runs to 16 residues. The germline gives CDR1 MNHEY, CDR2 SVGAGI. Trimming shortened V by 2 bases and J by 1 base, and 11 bases separated the two germline ends. Using immunoSEQ multiplex PCR, the repertoire was profiled, and TCRdb retains in-frame clones only, with some absent. The repertoire holds 200,000 to 250,000 clones, with more than 70% as singletons. Sequenced material: peripheral blood. The V and J genes are TRBV6-5 and TRBJ2-2; a possible D gene is TRBD1 (6 bases). This TCR derives from a human donor in a cohort sampled during active COVID-19. CDR3 in amino acids: CASSYALQGNTGELFF. In DNA form, the CDR3 reads TGTGCCAGCAGTTACGCGCTACAGGGGAACACCGGGGAGCTGTTTTTT.